This section outlines one T cell receptor (beta chain) sequence together with its context. This clonotype was seen repeatedly, ten times or more. There is no known antigen for this receptor. No qualities accompany the bases; no much larger clone lies one base away. This specimen belongs to a study of T cell repertoires in cytomegalovirus infection (dated by TCRdb to the late 2010s). Concerning the study at large: Peptide stimulations targeted recently identified HLA-C-restricted CMV epitopes, whose presentation resists viral immunomodulation, together with well-studied HLA-B-restricted epitopes. Donor HLA type was relevant to the analysis, because carriage of CMV infection together with the matching HLA type was indicated by public TCR beta signatures.

The CDR3 runs 16 residues from the cysteine to the phenylalanine. The DNA shown is the 48-base CDR3, in frame from base 1. Clipping removes 3 bases from V and 3 bases from J, with 6 as the unmatched junction base count. Per the germline V gene, SGHVS is the CDR1 and FNYEAQ is the CDR2. The sample's treatment or condition, from its label and the paper: in vitro stimulation with specific CMV peptide epitopes to enrich CMV-specific T cells. General findings and caveats noted by the study authors: Cumulative frequency of public TCR beta family members discriminated carriers of CMV infection plus the relevant HLA type in this cohort and an independent 352-donor cohort. In the ex vivo response, HLA-C-restricted CMV-specific TCR beta clonotypes were dominant, and in two of eight donors the single most frequent clonotype came from this HLA-C-restricted group.

TCRdb shows the sequencer as Illumina HiSeq 1500. The raw public data were reprocessed by TCRdb itself: fastp quality trimming at Q25, MiXCR clonotype calling, in-frame beta chains only. One record per CDR3 amino acid sequence lists the most common genes and DNA. The sample has roughly 800,000 distinct CDR3 sequences on record, about 28% of them singletons. The top ten hold around 12% of the sample. The rearranged chain carries TRBV7-6 and TRBJ2-3; TRBD2 lines up with 10 middle nucleotides. The sequenced sample was cultured CD8+ T cells from PBMCs, obtained from culture after CMV antigen stimulation. The origin of this receptor is a human donor in good health (CMV status not recorded). Some clones in this sample may be carry-over from other donors' samples. The CDR3 protein: CASSFLAGVSTDTQYF. The bases read TGTGCCAGCAGCTTCCTAGCGGGGGTTAGTACAGATACGCAGTATTTT.